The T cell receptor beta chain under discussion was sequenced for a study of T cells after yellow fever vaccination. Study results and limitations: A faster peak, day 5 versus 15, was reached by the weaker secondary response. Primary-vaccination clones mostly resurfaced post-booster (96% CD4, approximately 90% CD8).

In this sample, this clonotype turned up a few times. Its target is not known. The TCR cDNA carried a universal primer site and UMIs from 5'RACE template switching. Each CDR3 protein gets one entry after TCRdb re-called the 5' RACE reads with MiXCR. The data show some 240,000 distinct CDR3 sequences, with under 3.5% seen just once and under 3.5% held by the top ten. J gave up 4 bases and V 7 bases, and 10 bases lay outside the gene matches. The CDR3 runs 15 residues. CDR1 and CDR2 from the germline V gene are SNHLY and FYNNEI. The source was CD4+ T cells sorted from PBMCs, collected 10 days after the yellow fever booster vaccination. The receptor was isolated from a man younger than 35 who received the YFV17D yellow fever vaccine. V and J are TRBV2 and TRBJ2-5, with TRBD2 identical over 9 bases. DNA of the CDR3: TGTGCCAGCATTATCGCGGGGGGGCGGCGAGAGACCCAGTACTTC. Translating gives CASIIAGGRRETQYF.